One sample yielded the 18 T cell receptor beta chains listed below, sequenced in a study of human thymus T cells. Surgeons resected thymus tissue during corrective heart surgery. Assay used: immunoSEQ multiplex PCR; TCRdb lists only in-frame clones, some missing. This sample has some 130,000 clones, with approximately 96% found just once. Material for sequencing was thymus tissue. Receptor source: a boy in the first two years of life with a congenital heart defect but otherwise immunologically healthy.

This clone appeared a single time. CDR3 sequence: CASSLVGGNGYTQYF. CDR3 bases: TGTGCCAGCAGCTTGGTAGGGGGGAACGGCTATACGCAGTATTTT. The chain uses TRBV5-8 and TRBJ2-3, with D possibly called TRBD1 or TRBD2 (6 bases each). CDR1 and CDR2 from the germline V gene are SGHTS and YDEGEE. V was trimmed by 0 bases and J by 7 bases, leaving 15 bases between them. The CDR3 runs to 15 residues. The variable domain in full, with the rest retrieved from reference TRBV5-8 and TRBJ2-3, is EAGVTQSPTHLIKTRGQQATLRCSPISGHTSVYWYQQALGLGLQFLLWYDEGEERNRGNFPPRFSGRQFPNYSSELNVNALELEDSALYLCASSLVGGNGYTQYFGPGTRLTVL.

V usage is TRBV7-9 and J usage is TRBJ1-4, with D uncertain. CDR1 is SEHNR and CDR2 is FQNEAQ in the germline V gene (reference sequence). Trimming left V 3 bases short and J 6 bases short, with 14 bases between. CDR3 size: 15 residues. CDR3 nucleotides: TGTGCCAGCAGCTTCAGACAAGGGCCGGATGAAAAACTGTTTTTT. It specifies CASSFRQGPDEKLFF.

The chain employs TRBV7-2 and TRBJ2-3, with TRBD2 as a possible D gene (6 bases). Germline loops: CDR1 SGHTA, CDR2 FQGNSA. With 2 bases removed from V and 5 bases from J, the gap between germline ends came to 8 bases. The CDR3 covers 13 residues. The CDR3 DNA reads as TGTGCCAGCAGCTTACCGGGAGTAGATACGCAGTATTTT. This gives the protein CASSLPGVDTQYF.

V gene TRBV10-3 combines with J gene TRBJ2-5; 9 bases are a match to TRBD2. Unmatched junction bases numbered 11, after V lost 4 bases and J lost 5 bases. The CDR3 runs 16 residues. CDR1 and CDR2 (germline): ENHRY, SYGVKD. The CDR3 protein is CAISAGSGGPGETQYF. DNA for the CDR3: TGTGCCATCAGTGCAGGTAGCGGGGGACCGGGGGAGACCCAGTACTTC.

CDR3: CASSLLNTRQGADSPLHF. The CDR3 nucleotides read TGTGCCAGCAGTTTGCTAAATACGAGACAGGGGGCAGATTCACCCCTCCACTTT. This sequence joins TRBV27 and TRBJ1-6, with 10 bases lining up with TRBD1. V lost 3 bases and J lost 8; bases outside the gene matches: 13. Germline-derived CDR1 and CDR2 are MNHEY and SMNVEV (reference sequence). The CDR3 spans 18 residues.

The chain is built from TRBV9 and TRBJ1-3, with D unresolved. Germline-derived CDR1 and CDR2 are SGDLS and YYNGEE. Trimming shortened V by 1 base and J by 3 bases, and 5 bases separated the two germline ends. The CDR3 is made up of 13 amino acids. CDR3 DNA sequence: TGTGCCAGCAGCGTATTGAATGGAAACACCATATATTTT. The encoded protein is CASSVLNGNTIYF.

The rearrangement links TRBV6-1 to TRBJ1-5; the D gene is possibly TRBD1 (5 bases). The CDR3 extends over 14 amino acids. Per germline, CDR1 MNHNS and CDR2 SASEGT. Trimming left V 1 base short and J 4 bases short, with 8 bases between. The DNA for the CDR3 is TGTGCCAGCAGTGAAGAGGCAGGGAATCAGCCCCAGCATTTT. Its translation is CASSEEAGNQPQHF.

This rearrangement joins TRBV5-8 to TRBJ2-3; maybe TRBD1 (6 bases). V dropped 2 bases and J dropped 0 bases, with 10 bases sitting between them. This CDR3 is 15 amino acids long. Germline V gives CDR1 SGHTS, CDR2 YDEGEE. DNA for the CDR3: TGTGCCAGCAGCTTCCGGACAGCAAGCACAGATACGCAGTATTTT. This sequence encodes CASSFRTASTDTQYF.

This chain connects TRBV7-9 to TRBJ2-1, with 9 bases fitting TRBD1. This CDR3 contains 15 residues. The V gene end was trimmed by 5 bases and the J gene end by 7 bases; junction bases not matched to a gene: 9. Germline V gives CDR1 SEHNR, CDR2 FQNEAQ (reference sequence). CDR3 DNA sequence: TGTGCCAGCAGCCTCATACAGGGGGCGAAAAATGAGCAGTTCTTC. This gives the protein CASSLIQGAKNEQFF.

This clone was recorded only once. The chain couples TRBV12-5 to TRBJ2-2, with TRBD1 matching 8 bases. Trimming took 4 bases from V and 4 from J; bases not matched to a gene: 8. This CDR3 is built from 16 residues. CDR1 and CDR2 from the germline V gene are LGHNT and FRNRAP. The chain's CDR3 is CASGWNRDRSTGELFF. CDR3 bases: TGTGCTAGTGGTTGGAATCGGGACAGGAGCACCGGGGAGCTGTTTTTT.

The J gene is TRBJ2-7, the V gene TRBV9, with D uncertain. Trimming took off 1 base at V and 3 bases at J, with 20 bases between the two ends. The CDR3 spans 17 residues. Germline V gives CDR1 SGDLS, CDR2 YYNGEE. This CDR3 reads CASSVSPLTSSNYEQYF. DNA for the CDR3: TGTGCCAGCAGCGTATCCCCTCTCACTTCGAGTAACTACGAGCAGTACTTC.

The CDR3 region is CASSHPGGGKSSYEQYF. The CDR3 DNA is TGTGCCAGCAGCCACCCTGGGGGGGGGAAGAGCTCCTACGAGCAGTACTTC. The chain couples TRBV14 to TRBJ2-7, with 7 bases that match TRBD2. Germline loops: CDR1 SGHDN, CDR2 FVKESK. This CDR3 spans 17 amino acids. With V trimmed by 3 bases and J by 0 bases, 11 bases remained unmatched.

The chain couples TRBV19 to TRBJ1-1; D is perhaps TRBD1 (6 bases). Trimming shortened V by 3 bases and J by 5 bases, and 19 bases separated the two germline ends. The CDR3 consists of 16 residues. Germline assignment: CDR1 LNHDA and CDR2 SQIVND (reference sequence). The CDR3 coding sequence is TGTGCCAGTAGTATTCCCGCAAAGGGAGGGGGGACTGAAGCTTTCTTT. Residues: CASSIPAKGGGTEAFF.

The V gene is TRBV4-3, the J gene TRBJ2-1, with D maybe TRBD1 (6 bases). From germline, CDR1 is LGHNA and CDR2 YSLEER. The CDR3 totals 17 residues. V dropped 1 base and J dropped 1 base, with 14 bases sitting between them. In DNA form, the CDR3 reads TGCGCCAGCAGCCAAGCCCCGACAGGAAGTTCCTACAATGAGCAGTTCTTC. It is translated as CASSQAPTGSSYNEQFF.

The CDR3 protein is CASGNPNEKLFF. The DNA for the CDR3 is TGTGCCAGCGGAAACCCGAATGAAAAACTGTTTTTT. The rearrangement joins TRBV21-1 to TRBJ1-4. TRBV21-1 is a pseudogene segment. The CDR3 sequence is 12 residues long.

The chain is built from TRBV6-1 and TRBJ1-5; D perhaps matches TRBD1 (5 bases). The V gene lost 3 bases and the J gene lost 4 bases, with 19 bases spanning the gap. This CDR3 is 17 amino acids long. The germline V gene has CDR1 MNHNS and CDR2 SASEGT. This CDR3 reads CASSDHSLTVSNQPQHF. The CDR3 bases are TGTGCCAGCAGTGACCACTCCCTGACAGTTTCTAATCAGCCCCAGCATTTT.

Note on this clone: The junction differs from germline at one of its ends, possibly a read error. The chain uses TRBV28 and TRBJ1-5, with D maybe TRBD1 (6 bases). The germline gives CDR1 MDHEN, CDR2 SYDVKM. This CDR3 has 13 amino acids. This CDR3 reads CASSLFPGHGFFF. In DNA form, the CDR3 reads TGTGCCAGCAGTTTATTCCCGGGACACGGGTTTTTTTTT.

V is TRBV28 and J is TRBJ2-2, with D hard to call. Between the trimmed V and J ends, which lost 3 bases and 6 bases, there was a span of 5 bases. CDR3 length: 12 amino acids. CDR1 MDHEN and CDR2 SYDVKM come from the germline V gene. For the CDR3, the DNA is TGTGCCAGCAGTTTGGATGCCGGGGAGCTGTTTTTT. Protein sequence: CASSLDAGELFF.